Following are 8 T cell receptor beta chains from one sample sequenced in a study of blood T cell repertoires in COVID-19. Clones were sequenced by immunoSEQ multiplex PCR, and TCRdb holds only the in-frame ones, with some missing. The sample has 250,000 to 350,000 clones; nearly 90% are singletons. Specimen: PBMCs or T cells enriched from blood (not recorded which). Receptor source: a young woman with acute COVID-19.

The rearrangement joins TRBV6-1 to TRBJ2-7, with TRBD1 identical over 9 bases. With V trimmed by 2 bases and J by 2 bases, 7 bases remained unmatched. Germline lookup yields CDR1 MNHNS and CDR2 SASEGT. This CDR3 contains 16 residues. CDR3 in amino acids: CASSEPGTGRTYEQYF. The CDR3 nucleotides read TGTGCCAGCAGTGAACCCGGGACAGGGAGAACCTACGAGCAGTACTTC.

J is TRBJ1-1 and V is TRBV14, with 8 positions matching TRBD1. Germline lookup yields CDR1 SGHDN and CDR2 FVKESK. The ends lost 6 bases at V and 1 base at J; junction bases unmatched: 4. This CDR3 has 14 residues. The CDR3 DNA follows: TGTGCCAGCAGTCAGGACAGGGCGAACACTGAAGCTTTCTTT. It is translated as CASSQDRANTEAFF.

This CDR3 reads CASSLVGARNEKLFF. DNA of the CDR3: TGTGCCAGCAGCTTGGTGGGGGCTCGAAATGAAAAACTGTTTTTT. The gene calls are TRBV7-2 and TRBJ1-4, with D possibly matching TRBD1 (6 bases). V shed 3 bases and J shed 5 bases, with 13 bases lying between them. The CDR3 has 15 residues. CDR1 is SGHTA, CDR2 FQGNSA, per germline.

The V gene is TRBV19, the J gene TRBJ1-1; D is possibly TRBD1 (5 bases). Deletions cut 7 bases from V and 4 bases from J, with 19 bases between. Germline assignment: CDR1 LNHDA and CDR2 SQIVND (reference sequence). This CDR3 is built from 15 residues. In DNA, the CDR3 is TGTGCCAGTAACTCTCGTCCCGGGGGACTCACTGAAGCTTTCTTT. It specifies CASNSRPGGLTEAFF.

The CDR3 DNA reads as TGTGCCAGCACCCGGAGACTAGCGGCTTACAATGAGCAGTTCTTC. Protein product: CASTRRLAAYNEQFF. The chain is built from TRBV28 and TRBJ2-1, with 9 bases that match TRBD2. The CDR3 totals 15 residues. Per the germline V gene, CDR1 is MDHEN and CDR2 is SYDVKM. V shed 7 bases and J 4 bases; nucleotides not matched to a gene: 8.

The chain combines TRBV25-1 with TRBJ1-5; TRBD1 agrees at 7 bases. This CDR3 spans 16 amino acids. CDR1 MGHDK and CDR2 SYGVNS come from the germline V gene. Losses at the gene ends were 4 bases for V and 0 bases for J; bases not matched to a gene: 6. This chain's CDR3 is CASSAGQEISNQPQHF. The DNA of the CDR3 is TGTGCCAGCAGTGCTGGACAGGAGATTAGCAATCAGCCCCAGCATTTT.

V usage is TRBV5-1 and J usage is TRBJ2-5; a possible D gene is TRBD1 (7 bases). The V end was cut by 5 bases, the J end by 5 bases, with 16 bases between. Germline V gives CDR1 SGHRS, CDR2 YFSETQ. The CDR3 runs to 14 residues. This CDR3 is CASSIDPGGETQYF. As DNA, the CDR3 is TGCGCCAGCAGTATCGACCCAGGGGGGGAGACCCAGTACTTC. The full variable domain, rest sourced from reference TRBV5-1 and TRBJ2-5, is KAGVTQTPRYLIKTRGQQVTLSCSPISGHRSVSWYQQTPGQGLQFLFEYFSETQRNKGNFPGRFSGRQFSNSRSEMNVSTLELGDSALYLCASSIDPGGETQYFGPGTRLLVL.

This chain links TRBV28 with TRBJ1-2; no definite D call. Germline V lookup: CDR1 MDHEN, CDR2 SYDVKM. This CDR3 is 14 amino acids long. Deletions cut 3 bases from V and 8 bases from J, with 16 bases between. CDR3 in DNA: TGTGCCAGCAGTTTGTTCGCCCGGGAAGGGGGCTACACCTTC. It translates to CASSLFAREGGYTF.